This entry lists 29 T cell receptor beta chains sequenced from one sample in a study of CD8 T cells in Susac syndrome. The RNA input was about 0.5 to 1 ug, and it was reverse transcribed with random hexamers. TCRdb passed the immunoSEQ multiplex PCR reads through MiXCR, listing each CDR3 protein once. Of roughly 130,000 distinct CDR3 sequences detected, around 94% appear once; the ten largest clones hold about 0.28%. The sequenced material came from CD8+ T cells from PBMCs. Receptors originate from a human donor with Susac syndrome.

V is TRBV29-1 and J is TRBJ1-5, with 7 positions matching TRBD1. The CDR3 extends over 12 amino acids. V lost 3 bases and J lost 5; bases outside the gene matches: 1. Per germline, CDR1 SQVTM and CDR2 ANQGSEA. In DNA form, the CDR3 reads TGCAGCGTTGATACAGGGGATCAGCCCCAGCATTTT. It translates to CSVDTGDQPQHF.

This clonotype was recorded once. This CDR3 is CASSSGDVVANEKLFF. Here the CDR3 DNA reads TGTGCCAGCAGCTCGGGAGACGTTGTGGCTAATGAAAAACTGTTTTTT. This chain uses TRBV13 with TRBJ1-4, with D unclear. The CDR3 has 16 amino acids. CDR1 PRHDT and CDR2 FYEKMQ come from the germline V gene (reference sequence). V dropped 4 bases and J dropped 3 bases, with 15 bases sitting between them.

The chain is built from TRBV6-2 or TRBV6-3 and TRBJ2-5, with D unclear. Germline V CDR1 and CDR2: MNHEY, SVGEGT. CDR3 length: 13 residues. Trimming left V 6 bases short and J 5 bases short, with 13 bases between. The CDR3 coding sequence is TGTGCCAGCAGAACCGAGGTCGGGGAGACCCAGTACTTC. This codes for CASRTEVGETQYF.

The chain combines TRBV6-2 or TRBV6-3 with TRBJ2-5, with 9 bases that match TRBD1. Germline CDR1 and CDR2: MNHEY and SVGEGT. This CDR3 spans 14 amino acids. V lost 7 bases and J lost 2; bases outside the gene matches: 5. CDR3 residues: CASNLGTGQETQYF. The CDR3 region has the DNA TGTGCCAGCAACCTCGGGACAGGGCAAGAGACCCAGTACTTC.

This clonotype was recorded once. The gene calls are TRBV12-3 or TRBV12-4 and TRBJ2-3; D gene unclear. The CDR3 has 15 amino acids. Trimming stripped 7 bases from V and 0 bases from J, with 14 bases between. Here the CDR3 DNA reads TGTGCCAGCACCTCCCCTGGGGAAAGCACAGATACGCAGTATTTT. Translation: CASTSPGESTDTQYF.

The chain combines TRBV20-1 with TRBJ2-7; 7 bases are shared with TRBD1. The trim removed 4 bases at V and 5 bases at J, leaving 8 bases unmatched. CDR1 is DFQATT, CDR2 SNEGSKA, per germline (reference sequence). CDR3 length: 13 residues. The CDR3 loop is CSATDRAGHEQYF. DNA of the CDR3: TGCAGTGCTACTGACAGGGCCGGACACGAGCAGTACTTC.

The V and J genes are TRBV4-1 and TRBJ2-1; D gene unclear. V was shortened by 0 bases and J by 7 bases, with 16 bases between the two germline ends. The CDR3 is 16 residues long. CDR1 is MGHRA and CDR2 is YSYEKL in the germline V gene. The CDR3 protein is CASSQEGLTRKNEQFF. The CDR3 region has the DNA TGCGCCAGCAGCCAAGAGGGCTTGACTCGCAAGAATGAGCAGTTCTTC.

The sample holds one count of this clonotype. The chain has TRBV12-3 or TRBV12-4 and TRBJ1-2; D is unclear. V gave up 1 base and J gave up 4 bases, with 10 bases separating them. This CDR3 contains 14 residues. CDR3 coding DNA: TGTGCCAGCAGTTTAGAGGTCCAATCCTATGGCTACACCTTC. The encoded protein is CASSLEVQSYGYTF.

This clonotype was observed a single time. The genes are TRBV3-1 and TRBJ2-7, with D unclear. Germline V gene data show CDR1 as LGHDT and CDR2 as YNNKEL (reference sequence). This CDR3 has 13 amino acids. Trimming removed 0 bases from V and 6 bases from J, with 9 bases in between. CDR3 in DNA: TGTGCCAGCAGCCAAGATTCCTTGGCCGAGCAGTACTTC. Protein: CASSQDSLAEQYF.

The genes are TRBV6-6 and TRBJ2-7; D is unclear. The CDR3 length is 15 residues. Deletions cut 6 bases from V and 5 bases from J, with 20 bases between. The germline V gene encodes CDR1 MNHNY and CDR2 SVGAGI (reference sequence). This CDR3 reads CASSYPTEVFHEQYF. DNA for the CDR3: TGTGCCAGCAGCTATCCCACAGAAGTATTCCACGAGCAGTACTTC.

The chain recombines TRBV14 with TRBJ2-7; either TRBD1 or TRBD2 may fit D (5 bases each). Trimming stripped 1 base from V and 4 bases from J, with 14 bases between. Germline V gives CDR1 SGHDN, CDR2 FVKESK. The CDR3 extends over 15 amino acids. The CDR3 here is CASSQGLGVQYEQYF. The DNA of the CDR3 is TGTGCCAGCAGCCAAGGTTTGGGGGTTCAGTACGAGCAGTACTTC.

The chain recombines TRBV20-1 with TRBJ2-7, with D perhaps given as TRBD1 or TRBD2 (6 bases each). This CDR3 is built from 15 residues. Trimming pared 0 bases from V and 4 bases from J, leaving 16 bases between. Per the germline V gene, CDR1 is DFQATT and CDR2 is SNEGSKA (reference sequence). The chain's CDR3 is CSARDGPQGRYEQYF. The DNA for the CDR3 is TGCAGTGCTAGAGATGGCCCTCAGGGGAGGTACGAGCAGTACTTC.

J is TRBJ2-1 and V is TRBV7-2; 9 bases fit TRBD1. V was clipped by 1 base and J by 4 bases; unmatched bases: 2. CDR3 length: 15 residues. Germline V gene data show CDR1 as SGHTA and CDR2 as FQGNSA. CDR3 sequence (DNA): TGTGCCAGCAGCTTAGAGGACAGGGGATACAATGAGCAGTTCTTC. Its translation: CASSLEDRGYNEQFF.

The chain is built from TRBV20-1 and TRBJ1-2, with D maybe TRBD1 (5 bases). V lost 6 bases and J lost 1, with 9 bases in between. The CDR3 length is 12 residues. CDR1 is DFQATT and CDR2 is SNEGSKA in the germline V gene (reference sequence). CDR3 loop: CSAMTVNYGYTF. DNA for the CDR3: TGCAGTGCCATGACAGTTAACTATGGCTACACCTTC.

DNA for the CDR3: TGTGCCAGCAGCTTCAACGGGGGGGGAGTCGAGACCCAGTACTTC. Its protein is CASSFNGGGVETQYF. The J gene is TRBJ2-5, the V gene TRBV11-2, with TRBD2 matching over 8 bases. Germline V CDR1 and CDR2: SGHAT, FQNNGV. J gave up 5 bases and V 3 bases, and 8 bases lay outside the gene matches. The CDR3 spans 15 residues.

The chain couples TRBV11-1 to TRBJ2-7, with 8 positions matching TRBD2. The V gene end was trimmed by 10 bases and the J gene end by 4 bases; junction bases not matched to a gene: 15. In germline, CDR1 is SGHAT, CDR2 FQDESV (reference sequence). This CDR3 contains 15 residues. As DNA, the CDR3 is TGTGCCACCAGTACGAGGGGGAGCGGGAGTTACGAGCAGTACTTC. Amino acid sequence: CATSTRGSGSYEQYF.

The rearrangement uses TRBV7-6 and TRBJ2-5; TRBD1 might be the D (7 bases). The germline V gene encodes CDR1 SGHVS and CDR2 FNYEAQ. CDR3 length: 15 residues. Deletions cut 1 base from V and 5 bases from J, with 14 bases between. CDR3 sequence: CASSLDGGGLETQYF. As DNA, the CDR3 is TGTGCCAGCAGCTTAGATGGAGGGGGCTTGGAGACCCAGTACTTC.

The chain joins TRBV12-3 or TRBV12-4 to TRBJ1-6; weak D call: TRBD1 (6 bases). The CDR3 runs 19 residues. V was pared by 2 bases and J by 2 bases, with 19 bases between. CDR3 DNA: TGTGCCAGCAGTTTAAGGCCGGGGGCTCTAGTGGCCTATAATTCACCCCTCCACTTT. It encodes CASSLRPGALVAYNSPLHF.

CDR3 sequence reads: CASSLGQGEWLAFF. The CDR3 coding sequence is TGTGCCAGCAGCTTAGGACAGGGGGAATGGTTAGCTTTCTTT. The chain couples TRBV13 to TRBJ1-1; 8 bases fit TRBD1. Germline CDR1 PRHDT, CDR2 FYEKMQ (reference sequence). The CDR3 loop spans 14 amino acids. The V segment lost 0 bases and the J segment 10 bases; nucleotides outside the gene matches: 7.

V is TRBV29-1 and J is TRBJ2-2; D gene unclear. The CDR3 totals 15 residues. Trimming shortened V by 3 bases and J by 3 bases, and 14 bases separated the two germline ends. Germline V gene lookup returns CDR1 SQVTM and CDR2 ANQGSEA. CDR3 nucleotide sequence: TGCAGCGTTGACGCAGGAAGAAGGGACACCGGGGAGCTGTTTTTT. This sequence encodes CSVDAGRRDTGELFF.

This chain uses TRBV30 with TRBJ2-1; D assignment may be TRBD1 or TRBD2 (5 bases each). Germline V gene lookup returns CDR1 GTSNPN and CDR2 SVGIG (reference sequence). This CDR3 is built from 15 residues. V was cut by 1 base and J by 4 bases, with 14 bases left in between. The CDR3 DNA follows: TGTGCCTGGAGTGGAGGGTCAAGACAGTACAATGAGCAGTTCTTC. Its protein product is CAWSGGSRQYNEQFF.

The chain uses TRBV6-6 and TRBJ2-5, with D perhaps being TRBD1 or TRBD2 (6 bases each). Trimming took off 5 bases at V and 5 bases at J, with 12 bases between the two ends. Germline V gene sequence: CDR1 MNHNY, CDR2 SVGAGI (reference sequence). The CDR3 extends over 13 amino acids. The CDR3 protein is CASSPRGRETQYF. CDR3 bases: TGTGCCAGCAGTCCCCGGGGGCGGGAGACCCAGTACTTC.

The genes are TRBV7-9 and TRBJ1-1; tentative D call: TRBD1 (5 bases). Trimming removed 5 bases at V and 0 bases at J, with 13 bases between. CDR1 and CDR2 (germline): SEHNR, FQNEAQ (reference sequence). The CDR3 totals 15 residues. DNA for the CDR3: TGTGCCAGCAGCCCGGGGCACCTCATGAACACTGAAGCTTTCTTT. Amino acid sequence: CASSPGHLMNTEAFF.

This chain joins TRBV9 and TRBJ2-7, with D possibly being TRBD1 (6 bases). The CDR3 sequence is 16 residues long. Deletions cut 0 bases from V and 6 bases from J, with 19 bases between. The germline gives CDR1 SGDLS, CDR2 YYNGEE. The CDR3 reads CASSVGSGALSGEQYF. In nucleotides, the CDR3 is TGTGCCAGCAGCGTAGGGTCAGGGGCGCTTTCTGGCGAGCAGTACTTC.

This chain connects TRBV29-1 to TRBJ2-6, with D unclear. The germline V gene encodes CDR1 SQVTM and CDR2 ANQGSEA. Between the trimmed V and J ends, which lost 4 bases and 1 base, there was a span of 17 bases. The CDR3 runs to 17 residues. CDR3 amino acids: CSVAGQASSSGANVLTF. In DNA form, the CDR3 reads TGCAGCGTTGCTGGGCAGGCTTCGAGTTCTGGGGCCAACGTCCTGACTTTC.

The CDR3 sequence: CASSSWDRDAYGYTF. CDR3 sequence (DNA): TGTGCCAGCAGCTCGTGGGACAGGGACGCCTATGGCTACACCTTC. This sequence joins TRBV7-9 and TRBJ1-2; 9 bases are shared with TRBD1. Trimming at V came to 4 bases and at J to 4 bases, leaving 7 bases not matched to a gene. Germline CDR1 SEHNR, CDR2 FQNEAQ (reference sequence). The CDR3 consists of 15 residues.

The chain's CDR3 is CASSHWDSQETQYF. DNA for the CDR3: TGCGCCAGCAGCCATTGGGACAGCCAGGAGACCCAGTACTTC. The rearrangement uses TRBV4-1 and TRBJ2-5; 7 bases map to TRBD1. J gave up 5 bases and V 3 bases, and 6 bases lay outside the gene matches. The CDR3 consists of 14 residues. Germline lookup yields CDR1 MGHRA and CDR2 YSYEKL.

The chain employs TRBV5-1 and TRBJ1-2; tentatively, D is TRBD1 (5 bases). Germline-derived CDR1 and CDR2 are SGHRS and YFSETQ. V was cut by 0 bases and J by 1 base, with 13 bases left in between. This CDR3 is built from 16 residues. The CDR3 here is CASSLAQDTRNYGYTF. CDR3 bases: TGCGCCAGCAGCTTGGCCCAGGACACGCGTAACTATGGCTACACCTTC.

CDR3 sequence reads: CASSPGTDYNEQFF. In nucleotides, the CDR3 is TGTGCCAGCAGCCCCGGGACGGACTACAATGAGCAGTTCTTC. The chain carries TRBV6-6 and TRBJ2-1; D tentatively fits TRBD1 or TRBD2 (5 bases each). The germline V gene has CDR1 MNHNY and CDR2 SVGAGI (reference sequence). V lost 6 bases and J lost 3, with 12 bases in between. The CDR3 has 14 residues.